The 8 T cell receptor beta chains reported below all come from one sample, sequenced in a study of blood T cell repertoires in COVID-19. Only in-frame clones appear in the TCRdb table, and some are missing; sequencing was by immunoSEQ multiplex PCR. The sample shows about 95,000 clones, roughly 89% of them seen only once. The sequencing input was peripheral blood. The receptors here all came from a man between 60 and 75 years old with COVID-19, enrolled during active disease.

The J gene is TRBJ2-5, the V gene TRBV5-1; D is ambiguous. Looked up from germline, CDR1 is SGHRS and CDR2 is YFSETQ. The CDR3 length is 16 residues. V was clipped by 0 bases and J by 0 bases, with 12 bases between them. The CDR3 nucleotides read TGCGCCAGCAGCTTGGGTATGGGCTCGTACCAAGAGACCCAGTACTTC. Protein product: CASSLGMGSYQETQYF.

The genes are TRBV30 and TRBJ2-1, with 9 bases lining up with TRBD1. V was pared by 0 bases and J by 0 bases, with 3 bases of the junction left unmatched. The length of the CDR3 is 16 residues. CDR1 GTSNPN and CDR2 SVGIG come from the germline V gene (reference sequence). The CDR3 DNA reads TGTGCCTGGAGTGTAAAGACAGGGGGCTCCTACAATGAGCAGTTCTTC. Its translation is CAWSVKTGGSYNEQFF.

This chain uses TRBV3-1 (or the pseudogene TRBV3-2) with TRBJ2-1; 9 nucleotides agree with TRBD1. Germline V CDR1 and CDR2: LGHDT, YNNKEL (reference sequence). This CDR3 contains 16 residues. V dropped 3 bases and J dropped 6; count of bases not matched to a gene: 9. CDR3 nucleotide sequence: TGTGCCAGCAGCCACCCGACCGGGACAGGGCTCAATGAGCAGTTCTTC. It yields the protein CASSHPTGTGLNEQFF.

This rearrangement joins TRBV27 to TRBJ1-5, with D maybe TRBD1 (5 bases). The CDR3 is 14 residues long. The V gene's germline CDR1 is MNHEY and CDR2 SMNVEV (reference sequence). V was cut by 3 bases and J by 6 bases, with 12 bases left in between. Written as DNA, the CDR3 is TGTGCCAGCAGTTTTGGGGGGGGAGTTCAGCCCCAGCATTTT. Translating gives CASSFGGGVQPQHF.

This rearrangement joins TRBV10-2 to TRBJ2-1; D is unclear. Looked up from germline, CDR1 is WSHSY and CDR2 is SAAADI. The V gene lost 3 bases and the J gene lost 0 bases, with 12 bases spanning the gap. The CDR3 is 16 amino acids. The CDR3 region is CASSDPDSTSYNEQFF. The CDR3 region has the DNA TGCGCCAGCAGTGATCCCGACTCTACCTCCTACAATGAGCAGTTCTTC.

J is TRBJ1-1 and V is TRBV5-1, with TRBD1 matching 11 bases. Germline trimming cut 5 bases from V and 4 bases from J; bases unmatched to any gene: 7. Germline V gene lookup returns CDR1 SGHRS and CDR2 YFSETQ. The CDR3 consists of 15 residues. As DNA, the CDR3 is TGCGCCAGCAGTCGGGACAGGGGGTATGGCACTGAAGCTTTCTTT. Protein: CASSRDRGYGTEAFF.

The chain is built from TRBV27 and TRBJ2-1, with D maybe TRBD1 (6 bases). Trimming pared 2 bases from V and 4 bases from J, leaving 12 bases between. CDR1 is MNHEY, CDR2 SMNVEV, per germline (reference sequence). The CDR3 extends over 15 amino acids. The CDR3 DNA sequence: TGTGCCAGCAGTTTAGGGTCAGGGGAATACAATGAGCAGTTCTTC. As protein: CASSLGSGEYNEQFF.

As DNA, the CDR3 is TGCGCCAGCAGCTTGGAAGACAGCCGGGAGACCCAGTACTTC. Its translation is CASSLEDSRETQYF. The V and J genes are TRBV5-1 and TRBJ2-5; D possibly corresponds to TRBD1 (5 bases). The CDR3 runs to 14 residues. Between the trimmed V and J ends, which lost 0 bases and 5 bases, there was a span of 11 bases. CDR1 is SGHRS and CDR2 is YFSETQ in the germline V gene.